A single sample gave rise to the 6 T cell receptor beta chains below, sequenced in a study of blood T cells in healthy people across ages. A second PCR of 7 to 11 cycles used a sample-barcoded 5' primer and a J-beta primer mix. TCRdb passed the 5' RACE reads through MiXCR, listing each CDR3 protein once. Here the sample spans hundreds of thousands of distinct CDR3 sequences, roughly 25% being singletons. Separately, the same data were catalogued under a study of T cells of mothers and their children.

Sequencing input: blood. These receptors were obtained from a boy between 10 and 17 years old in good health.

This chain connects TRBV11-3 to TRBJ1-4, with D possibly TRBD1 on 5 matching bases. Trimming left V 1 base short and J 7 bases short, with 10 bases between. The germline CDR1 and CDR2 sequences are SGHNT and YENEEA. The CDR3 has 14 amino acids. DNA for the CDR3: TGTGCCAGCAGCTTAGGGGACCGATTTGAAAAACTGTTTTTT. Encoded protein: CASSLGDRFEKLFF.

This clonotype was counted a few times. The chain combines TRBV29-1 with TRBJ2-5, with TRBD2 matching over 9 bases. The DNA end favors TRBJ2-1, so the J call may be wrong. The germline V gene encodes CDR1 SQVTM and CDR2 ANQGSEA. The CDR3 is made up of 16 amino acids. CDR3 residues: CSVETLAGSEDNEQFF. CDR3 DNA: TGCAGCGTTGAAACCCTAGCGGGGTCGGAGGACAATGAGCAGTTCTTC.

This chain uses TRBV14 with TRBJ2-5; 11 nucleotides match TRBD2. The J call may be wrong; the DNA end is better matched by TRBJ2-1. There are 15 residues in the CDR3. Per germline, CDR1 SGHDN and CDR2 FVKESK. CDR3 sequence (DNA): TGTGCCAGCAGCCTGTTAGCGGGAGGGAACGATGAGCAGTTCTTC. This translates into CASSLLAGGNDEQFF.

This clonotype was observed many times. V and J are TRBV11-3 and TRBJ2-1, with D perhaps matching TRBD1 or TRBD2 (5 bases each). Trimming pared 0 bases from V and 2 bases from J, leaving 8 bases between. Germline V lookup: CDR1 SGHNT, CDR2 YENEEA. There are 15 residues in the CDR3. This chain's CDR3 is CASSLEGEPYNEQFF. The CDR3 DNA sequence: TGTGCCAGCAGCTTAGAGGGGGAACCCTACAATGAGCAGTTCTTC.

J is TRBJ2-2 and V is TRBV12-3 or TRBV12-4, with D perhaps matching TRBD1 or TRBD2 (5 bases each). The CDR3 sequence is 15 residues long. Trimming stripped 7 bases from V and 4 bases from J, with 16 bases between. The CDR3 protein is CASNPLGVGTGELFF. DNA for the CDR3: TGTGCCAGCAATCCTTTGGGGGTCGGCACCGGGGAGCTGTTTTTT.

This clonotype has a handful of counts. The chain is built from TRBV29-1 and TRBJ2-3, with D possibly being TRBD1 (5 bases). The CDR3 extends over 13 amino acids. In germline, CDR1 is SQVTM, CDR2 ANQGSEA. The ends were cut back, 3 bases at V and 4 bases at J, with 11 bases in the middle. DNA of the CDR3: TGCAGCGTTGAGGGCAGGGTAGCAGATACGCAGTATTTT. It yields the protein CSVEGRVADTQYF.